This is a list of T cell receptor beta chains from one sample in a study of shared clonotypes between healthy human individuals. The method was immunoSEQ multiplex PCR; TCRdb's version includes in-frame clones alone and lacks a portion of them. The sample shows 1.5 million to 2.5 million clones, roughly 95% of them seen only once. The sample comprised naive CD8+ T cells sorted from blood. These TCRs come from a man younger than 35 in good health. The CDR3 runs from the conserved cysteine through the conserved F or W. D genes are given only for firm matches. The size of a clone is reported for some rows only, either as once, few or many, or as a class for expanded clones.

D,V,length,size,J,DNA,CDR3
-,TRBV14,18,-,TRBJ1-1,TGTGCCAGCAGGTCCTTTAGACACCGGCGAAGAGGTGGGACTGAAGCTTTCTTT,CASRSFRHRRRGGTEAFF
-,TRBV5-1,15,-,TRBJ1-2,TGCGCCAGCAGCTTGGGTTGGGGCCTCAACTATGGCTACACCTTC,CASSLGWGLNYGYTF
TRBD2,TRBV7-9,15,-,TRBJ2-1,TGTGCCAGCAGCTTAGGTAGCGGGAGGGGTCATGAGCAGTTCTTC,CASSLGSGRGHEQFF
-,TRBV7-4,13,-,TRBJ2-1,TGTGCCAGCAGCTTAGGCTGGGACAATGAGCAGTTCTTC,CASSLGWDNEQFF
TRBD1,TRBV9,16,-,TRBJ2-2,TGTGCCAGCAGCCCCCTAGGACAGGGGGGCACCGGGGAGCTGTTTTTT,CASSPLGQGGTGELFF
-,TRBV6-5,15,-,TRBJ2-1,TGTGCCAGCAGTTACTCCGCCCCCAGCATCGATGAGCAGTTCTTC,CASSYSAPSIDEQFF
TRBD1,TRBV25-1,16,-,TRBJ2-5,TGTGCCAGCAGTGGATCGGACAGGGGTTATCAAGAGACCCAGTACTTC,CASSGSDRGYQETQYF
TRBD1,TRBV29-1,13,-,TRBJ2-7,TGCAGCGTGGGGACAGGGGGCGTTTACGAGCAGTACTTC,CSVGTGGVYEQYF
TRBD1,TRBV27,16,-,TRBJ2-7,TGTGCCAGCAGTTTATCCTCCGGGACAGTAACCTACGAGCAGTACTTC,CASSLSSGTVTYEQYF
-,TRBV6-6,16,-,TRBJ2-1,TGTGCCAGCAGTTTAGTAACTAGCTCCCTCTACAATGAGCAGTTCTTC,CASSLVTSSLYNEQFF
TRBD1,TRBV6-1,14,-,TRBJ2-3,TGTGCCACCTCCGGGACAGTTCTCACAGATACGCAGTATTTT,CATSGTVLTDTQYF
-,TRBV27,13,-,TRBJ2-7,TGTGCCAGCAGTCCCTGGGGGTTGGGAGAGCAGTACTTC,CASSPWGLGEQYF
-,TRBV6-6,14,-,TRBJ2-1,TGTGCCAGTGGTGGTGGCAGTTCCTACAATGAGCAGTTCTTC,CASGGGSSYNEQFF
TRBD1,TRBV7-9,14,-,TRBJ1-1,TGTGCCAGCACCTTGACAGGGACGGGCACTGAAGCTTTCTTT,CASTLTGTGTEAFF
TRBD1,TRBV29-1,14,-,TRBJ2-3,TGCAGCGTTGGGCCGAGGGGGCTAGCAGATACGCAGTATTTT,CSVGPRGLADTQYF
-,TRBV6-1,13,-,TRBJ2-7,TGTGCCAGCAGTGTATACAGCTCCTACGAGCAGTACTTC,CASSVYSSYEQYF
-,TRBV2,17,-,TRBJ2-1,TGTGCCAGCAGTGGCCCTTTTCCCGGCACTCTAATTGATGAGCAGTTCTTC,CASSGPFPGTLIDEQFF
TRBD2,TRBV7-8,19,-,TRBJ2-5,TGTGCCAGCAGCGGCAGACAAGGACTAGCGGGGCTCCTCCGGGAGACCCAGTACTTC,CASSGRQGLAGLLRETQYF
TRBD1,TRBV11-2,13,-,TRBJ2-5,TGTGCCAGCAGCTGGACAGGGGGGGAGACCCAGTACTTC,CASSWTGGETQYF
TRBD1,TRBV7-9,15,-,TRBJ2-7,TGTGCCAGCAGATTCGGACAGGGGGCCTGGTCGGAGCAGTACTTC,CASRFGQGAWSEQYF
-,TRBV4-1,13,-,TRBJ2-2,TGCGCCAGCAGCCCTGGACAGCTCGGGGAGCTGTTTTTT,CASSPGQLGELFF
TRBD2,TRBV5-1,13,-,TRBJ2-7,TGCGCCAGCAGCCCACGGGGGGGTTACGAGCAGTACTTC,CASSPRGGYEQYF
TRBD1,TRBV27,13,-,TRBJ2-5,TGTGCCAGCAGTTCGGGACAGTCAGAGACCCAGTACTTC,CASSSGQSETQYF
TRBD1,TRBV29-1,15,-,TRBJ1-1,TGCAGCGTCGAGGGTAAAGGGGGCTGGGCTACTGAAGCTTTCTTT,CSVEGKGGWATEAFF
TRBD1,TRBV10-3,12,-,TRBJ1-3,TGTGCCATTCAGGGGGGCGAAAACACCATATATTTT,CAIQGGENTIYF
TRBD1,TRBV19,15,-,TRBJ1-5,TGTGCCAGTAGCCCCGGGGACAGGGCTAGTCAGCCCCAGCATTTT,CASSPGDRASQPQHF
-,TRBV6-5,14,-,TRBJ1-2,TGTGCCAGCAGAAACCTGAATCCCGGCTATGGCTACACCTTC,CASRNLNPGYGYTF
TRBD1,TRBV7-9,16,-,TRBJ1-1,TGTGCCAGCAGCTCTACTCGGGGGGGACAGCACACTGAAGCTTTCTTT,CASSSTRGGQHTEAFF
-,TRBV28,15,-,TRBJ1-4,TGTGCCAGCAGTTACGGAGGACTTAGGGGTGAAAAACTGTTTTTT,CASSYGGLRGEKLFF
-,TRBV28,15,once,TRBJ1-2,TGTGCCAGCAGTTCCCCCAGGGAGTCTAACTATGGCTACACCTTC,CASSSPRESNYGYTF
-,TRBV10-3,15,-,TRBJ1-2,TGTGCCATCAGTGATATGACAGAGTCTAACTATGGCTACACCTTC,CAISDMTESNYGYTF
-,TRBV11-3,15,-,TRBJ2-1,TGTGCCAGCAGCTTCAGAGGGCCTCCCTACAATGAGCAGTTCTTC,CASSFRGPPYNEQFF
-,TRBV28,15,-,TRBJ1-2,TGTGCCAGCACCCTAAGGGGGTTTGCAGGAAATGGCTACACCTTC,CASTLRGFAGNGYTF
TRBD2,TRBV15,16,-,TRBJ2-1,TGTGCCACCAGCAGGTTTAGCGGGTACTCCTACAATGAGCAGTTCTTC,CATSRFSGYSYNEQFF
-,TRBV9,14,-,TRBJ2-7,TGTGCCAGCAGCGAGGCGGGGATGACCTACGAGCAGTACTTC,CASSEAGMTYEQYF
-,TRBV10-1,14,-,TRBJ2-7,TGCGCCAGCAGTGAGTCAGGGAGTGGGTACGAGCAGTACTTC,CASSESGSGYEQYF
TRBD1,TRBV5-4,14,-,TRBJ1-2,TGTGCCAGCAGCTTGGATACAGGGGGCTATGGCTACACCTTC,CASSLDTGGYGYTF
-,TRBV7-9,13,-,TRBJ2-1,TGTGCCAGCAGCCCCGGGCCGAACAATGAGCAGTTCTTC,CASSPGPNNEQFF
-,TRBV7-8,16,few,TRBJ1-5,TGTGCCAGCAGCTTAGCTGGTCCCCCTAGCAATCAGCCCCAGCATTTT,CASSLAGPPSNQPQHF
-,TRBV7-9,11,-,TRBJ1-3,TGTGCCAGCCCTTTTGGAAACACCATATATTTT,CASPFGNTIYF
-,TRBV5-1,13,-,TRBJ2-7,TGCGCCAGCAGCTCGGGGGACAACTACGAGCAGTACTTC,CASSSGDNYEQYF
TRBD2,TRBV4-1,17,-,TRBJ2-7,TGCGCCAGCAGCCAAGGACTAGCGGGAGCCCTATCCTACGAGCAGTACTTC,CASSQGLAGALSYEQYF
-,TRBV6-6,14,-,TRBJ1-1,TGTGCCAGCAGTACCACACCCCTGAACACTGAAGCTTTCTTT,CASSTTPLNTEAFF
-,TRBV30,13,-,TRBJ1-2,TGTGCCTGGAGTCCAGGGGACCGGTATGGCTACACCTTC,CAWSPGDRYGYTF
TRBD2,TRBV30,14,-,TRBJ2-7,TGTGCCTGGAGCCCCGGGGGGAGCTCCTACGAGCAGTACTTC,CAWSPGGSSYEQYF
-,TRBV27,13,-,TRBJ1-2,TGTGCCAGCAGCTCATCGGGACAAGGGTTCTACACCTTC,CASSSSGQGFYTF
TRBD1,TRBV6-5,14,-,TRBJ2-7,TGTGCCAGCAGTCAAGGACAGGGGCCTATCCAGCAGTACTTC,CASSQGQGPIQQYF
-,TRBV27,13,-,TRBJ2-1,TGTGCCAGCAGTCACTGGACCGCTGGAGAGCAGTTCTTC,CASSHWTAGEQFF
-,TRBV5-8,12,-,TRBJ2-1,TGTGCCAGCAGCTTGACCCCCCAGGAGCAGTTCTTC,CASSLTPQEQFF
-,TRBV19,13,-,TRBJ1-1,TGTGCCAGTAGTATTCCTCTAGGCACTGAAGCTTTCTTT,CASSIPLGTEAFF
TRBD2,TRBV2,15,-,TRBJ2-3,TGTGCCAGCAATCCGACTAGCGCGAGCACAGATACGCAGTATTTT,CASNPTSASTDTQYF
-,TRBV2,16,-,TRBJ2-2,TGTGCCAGCAGTGAAGGGGCAGGGGATTACTCCGGGGAGCTGTTTTTT,CASSEGAGDYSGELFF
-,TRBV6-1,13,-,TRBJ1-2,TGTGCCAGCAGCCCAAGGGGAAACTATGGCTACACCTTC,CASSPRGNYGYTF
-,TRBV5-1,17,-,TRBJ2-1,TGCGCCAGCAGCTCCTCTCCAACTAGGTCGCCCTACAATGAGCAGTTCTTC,CASSSSPTRSPYNEQFF